Below, 24 T cell receptor beta chains from the same sample are listed, as sequenced in a study of cytomegalovirus exposure and HLA in healthy donors. 60 Vbeta and 13 Jbeta primers were used in PCR. Sequenced by immunoSEQ multiplex PCR; TCRdb stores in-frame clones only, minus some. The top ten hold 2.6% of the sample, which has about 200,000 clones, roughly 68% seen once. The sample taken for sequencing was PBMCs. Source of these receptors: a man in his forties in good health and CMV-seropositive.

CDR3 residues: CASSMGHGNYGYTF. CDR3 DNA: TGTGCCAGTAGTATGGGACACGGAAACTATGGCTACACCTTC. The rearrangement uses TRBV19 and TRBJ1-2; D is possibly TRBD1 (6 bases). The CDR3 sequence is 14 residues long. The V and J ends lost 3 bases and 2 bases respectively, with 10 bases between them. Germline CDR1 LNHDA, CDR2 SQIVND (reference sequence).

This CDR3 is CASSAELRQYLGYTF. In nucleotides, the CDR3 is TGTGCCAGCAGCGCAGAACTCAGACAGTATTTGGGCTACACCTTC. The J gene is TRBJ1-2, the V gene TRBV7-9; possibly TRBD1 for D (5 bases). CDR1 is SEHNR and CDR2 is FQNEAQ in the germline V gene (reference sequence). V was shortened by 5 bases and J by 8 bases, with 21 bases between the two germline ends. The CDR3 is 15 amino acids.

V is TRBV2 and J is TRBJ1-4; 9 nucleotides match TRBD1. V was pared by 5 bases and J by 7 bases, with 8 bases of the junction left unmatched. Germline CDR1 reads SNHLY; CDR2 reads FYNNEI. The CDR3 extends over 15 amino acids. CDR3 sequence: CASSSDRGALEKLFF. CDR3 DNA sequence: TGTGCCAGCAGTTCCGACAGGGGGGCTCTTGAAAAACTGTTTTTT.

This chain uses TRBV6-1 with TRBJ1-5; 8 bases map to TRBD1. The germline V gene encodes CDR1 MNHNS and CDR2 SASEGT. V shed 4 bases and J 2 bases; nucleotides not matched to a gene: 10. The CDR3 is 17 residues long. The CDR3 reads CASSVIGTGGGNQPQHF. The DNA of the CDR3 is TGTGCCAGCAGTGTAATAGGTACAGGGGGGGGCAATCAGCCCCAGCATTTT.

The V and J genes are TRBV7-9 and TRBJ2-2; a possible D gene is TRBD2 (5 bases). CDR3 size: 16 residues. Germline assignment: CDR1 SEHNR and CDR2 FQNEAQ (reference sequence). Trimming stripped 5 bases from V and 1 base from J, with 14 bases between. This CDR3 is CASSPTRRVNTGELFF. The CDR3 nucleotides are TGTGCCAGCAGCCCCACCCGGCGGGTGAACACCGGGGAGCTGTTTTTT.

Concerning this clone: The same CDR3 arises from other DNA sequences in this sample as well. CDR3 sequence reads: CASSATSGRTDTQYF. The CDR3 DNA follows: TGTGCCAGCAGCGCGACTAGCGGGCGCACAGATACGCAGTATTTT. The chain has TRBV2 and TRBJ2-3, with TRBD2 identical over 10 bases. The CDR3 spans 15 residues. CDR1 SNHLY and CDR2 FYNNEI come from the germline V gene. The V gene end was trimmed by 6 bases and the J gene end by 1 base; junction bases not matched to a gene: 4.

The chain uses TRBV10-3 and TRBJ1-2; 8 positions agree with TRBD1. The CDR3 covers 15 residues. Germline V gene data show CDR1 as ENHRY and CDR2 as SYGVKD. Trimming cost V 3 bases and J 6 bases; bases outside gene matches: 9. CDR3 protein: CAISDPGTGDNGYTF. The CDR3 coding sequence is TGTGCCATCAGTGACCCCGGGACAGGAGACAATGGCTACACCTTC.

This clone showed up just a few times. A read error may produce the germline difference seen at one junction end. The chain uses TRBV27 and TRBJ1-4, with a tentative D call TRBD1 (6 bases). Germline values: CDR1 MNHEY, CDR2 SMNVEV (reference sequence). CDR3 length equals 13 residues. CDR3 residues: CASSLSGAANYLF. In DNA form, the CDR3 reads TGTGCCAGCAGTTTATCGGGGGCGGCCAACTACCTTTTT.

The gene calls are TRBV29-1 and TRBJ1-1; 11 bases are a match to TRBD1. The CDR3 totals 14 residues. Germline assignment: CDR1 SQVTM and CDR2 ANQGSEA. V lost 3 bases and J lost 4; bases outside the gene matches: 4. The CDR3: CSVEGTGGVTEAFF. The CDR3 DNA reads TGCAGCGTTGAGGGGACAGGGGGTGTCACTGAAGCTTTCTTT.

J is TRBJ1-5 and V is TRBV4-1; D perhaps matches TRBD1 (5 bases). Deletions cut 4 bases from V and 2 bases from J, with 12 bases between. Germline-derived CDR1 and CDR2 are MGHRA and YSYEKL. The CDR3 contains 15 residues. The CDR3 nucleotides read TGCGCCAGCAGCCCACGGGGGTCAGGCAATCAGCCCCAGCATTTT. This sequence encodes CASSPRGSGNQPQHF.

The rearrangement links TRBV27 to TRBJ1-1; D is possibly TRBD1 (6 bases). V was pared by 6 bases and J by 4 bases, with 12 bases between. The CDR3 covers 13 residues. Germline CDR1 reads MNHEY; CDR2 reads SMNVEV (reference sequence). The CDR3 loop is CASSQGQITEAFF. The CDR3 DNA sequence: TGTGCCAGCAGCCAAGGACAGATCACTGAAGCTTTCTTT.

The table lists this clone with a count of one. The rearrangement joins TRBV5-4 to TRBJ2-2; D remains unclear. Germline V gives CDR1 SGHNT, CDR2 YYREEE (reference sequence). The CDR3 extends over 13 amino acids. The V and J ends lost 2 bases and 5 bases respectively, with 7 bases between them. CDR3 residues: CASSFVGTGELFF. In nucleotides, the CDR3 is TGTGCCAGCAGCTTCGTCGGGACCGGGGAGCTGTTTTTT.

This clone was seen a few times. The rearrangement joins TRBV6-1 to TRBJ2-3, with D hard to call. The V and J ends lost 2 bases and 4 bases respectively, with 7 bases between them. The germline CDR1 and CDR2 sequences are MNHNS and SASEGT. This CDR3 comprises 13 residues. The CDR3 loop is CASSERVADTQYF. The DNA for the CDR3 is TGTGCCAGCAGTGAACGAGTGGCAGATACGCAGTATTTT.

This clone was picked up a small number of times. This chain connects TRBV7-9 to TRBJ2-3; 14 nucleotides agree with TRBD2. The J segment lost 5 bases and the V segment lost 3 bases, leaving 4 bases of the junction unmatched. CDR3 length: 16 residues. CDR1 and CDR2 (germline): SEHNR, FQNEAQ (reference sequence). CDR3: CASSFGLAGGQDTQYF. The CDR3 coding sequence is TGTGCCAGCAGCTTCGGACTAGCGGGGGGACAAGATACGCAGTATTTT.

The chain has TRBV5-4 and TRBJ1-6, with D perhaps TRBD1 (5 bases). Germline CDR1 SGHNT, CDR2 YYREEE (reference sequence). The CDR3 spans 17 residues. The CDR3 spells CASGHQNNPSYNSPLHF. CDR3 sequence (DNA): TGTGCGTCAGGGCACCAGAACAATCCCTCCTATAATTCACCCCTCCACTTT.

This chain uses TRBV7-2 with TRBJ2-5; 9 bases map to TRBD2. The CDR3 covers 14 residues. The V segment lost 5 bases and the J segment 5 bases; nucleotides outside the gene matches: 6. Germline-derived CDR1 and CDR2 are SGHTA and FQGNSA. The CDR3 DNA reads TGTGCCAGCAGCCCGGGACTAGCTTTGGAGACCCAGTACTTC. It is translated as CASSPGLALETQYF.

In nucleotides, the CDR3 is TGCAGTGCTGAGGACAGCAAGACCCAGTACTTC. It encodes CSAEDSKTQYF. The chain links TRBV20-1 to TRBJ2-5; D is possibly TRBD1 (6 bases). Trimming left V 5 bases short and J 6 bases short, with 10 bases between. CDR3 length: 11 amino acids. From germline, CDR1 is DFQATT and CDR2 SNEGSKA (reference sequence).

The chain joins TRBV5-5 to TRBJ1-4; TRBD1 matches at 9 bases. V gave up 4 bases and J gave up 6 bases; unmatched junction bases: 7. The CDR3 sequence is 15 residues long. Germline V gene sequence: CDR1 SGHKS, CDR2 YYEKEE (reference sequence). CDR3 nucleotide sequence: TGTGCCAGCAGCCGGACAGGGGTTGGGGATGAAAAACTGTTTTTT. It codes for CASSRTGVGDEKLFF.

This chain uses TRBV5-4 with TRBJ1-2; perhaps TRBD1 as D (6 bases). Per the germline V gene, CDR1 is SGHNT and CDR2 is YYREEE (reference sequence). The V gene lost 0 bases and the J gene lost 8 bases, with 11 bases spanning the gap. This CDR3 region has 13 residues. CDR3 sequence: CASSLVGGPGYTF. For the CDR3, the DNA is TGTGCCAGCAGCTTGGTCGGGGGGCCAGGCTACACCTTC.

The table lists this clone with a few counts. The CDR3 DNA reads as TGCGCCAGCAGAAAGACAGGGGGCCTGTCCTACGAGCAGTACTTC. Translation gives CASRKTGGLSYEQYF. The V and J genes are TRBV10-2 and TRBJ2-7; 10 nucleotides line up with TRBD1. The junction had 6 bases not matched to a gene; V was cut back by 6 bases and J by 1 base. The germline gives CDR1 WSHSY, CDR2 SAAADI. This CDR3 has 15 residues.

On this clone itself: In the same sample, other DNA sequences code for this CDR3. V and J are TRBV6-5 and TRBJ2-7; D is perhaps TRBD1 (5 bases). The ends were cut back, 5 bases at V and 3 bases at J, with 8 bases in the middle. The CDR3 totals 12 residues. Germline CDR1 is MNHEY and CDR2 is SVGAGI. CDR3 loop: CASSVDSYEQYF. The CDR3, as DNA: TGTGCCAGCAGTGTAGACAGCTACGAGCAGTACTTC.

There are a few counts of this clone. The rearrangement links TRBV29-1 to TRBJ2-2; D is unclear. CDR1 is SQVTM and CDR2 is ANQGSEA in the germline V gene. The V gene lost 4 bases and the J gene lost 2 bases, with 14 bases spanning the gap. The CDR3 is made up of 15 amino acids. The CDR3 sequence is CSVVQNSPNTGELFF. The CDR3 region has the DNA TGCAGCGTTGTACAGAATTCCCCAAACACCGGGGAGCTGTTTTTT.

V gene TRBV14 combines with J gene TRBJ2-7; 7 nucleotides align to TRBD1. Germline lookup yields CDR1 SGHDN and CDR2 FVKESK. V trimming: 8 bases; J trimming: 2 bases; junction bases outside the gene matches: 6. This CDR3 is built from 13 residues. The CDR3 loop reads CASGRQGAYEQYF. In DNA, the CDR3 is TGTGCCAGCGGACGACAGGGTGCCTACGAGCAGTACTTC.

This sequence joins TRBV28 and TRBJ1-1; D remains ambiguous. V shed 4 bases and J shed 13 bases, with 22 bases lying between them. Germline-derived CDR1 and CDR2 are MDHEN and SYDVKM. This CDR3 has 14 residues. CDR3 DNA: TGTGCCAGCAGTTCCCCGGGGTCCACTCGATATGTTTTCTTT. It codes for CASSSPGSTRYVFF.